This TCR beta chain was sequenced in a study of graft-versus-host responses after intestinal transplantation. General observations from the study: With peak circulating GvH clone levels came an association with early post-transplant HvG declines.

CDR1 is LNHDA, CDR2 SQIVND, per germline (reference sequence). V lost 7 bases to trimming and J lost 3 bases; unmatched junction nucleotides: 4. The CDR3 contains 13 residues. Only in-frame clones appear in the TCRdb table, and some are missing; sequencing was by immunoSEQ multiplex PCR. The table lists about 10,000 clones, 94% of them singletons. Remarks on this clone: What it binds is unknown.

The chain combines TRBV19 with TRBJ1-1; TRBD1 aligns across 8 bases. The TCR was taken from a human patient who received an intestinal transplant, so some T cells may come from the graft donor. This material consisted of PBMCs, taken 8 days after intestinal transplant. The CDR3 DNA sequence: TGTGCCAGTACCCTGGACAGGGACACTGAAGCTTTCTTT. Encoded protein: CASTLDRDTEAFF.